This T cell receptor beta chain was profiled in a study of blood T cells in healthy people across ages (dated by TCRdb to the mid-2010s). With respect to the entire study: Template switching captured roughly one uniquely barcoded TCR beta cDNA molecule per two T cells in model experiments. The donors were split into four age groups: young (average 16 years), middle-aged (about 40), aged (approximately 59) and long-lived (roughly 86). The study analyzed two additional independent replicas of 1 million unique cDNA reads from the same blood draw for two donors, one aged 18 to 29 and one aged 80 or older. Age-related changes in TCR beta repertoire diversity were measured in the study by deep sequencing normalized with unique cDNA molecular identifiers. The paper as a whole reports these results and caveats: Estimates of total diversity from one million sequenced T cells were regarded as lower bounds and underestimates. Since profiling was done on bulk unsorted PBMCs, naive and antigen-experienced compartments could not be conclusively compared. As age increased, observed TCR beta diversity per million T cells dropped in a roughly linear way, and a significant reduction was already evident by age about 40. Compared with the aged group, the long-lived group had more naive CD4+ T cells, fewer expanded clones and increased TCR diversity, a pattern suggesting age selection. Donor CMV infection status was unknown, potentially confounding age-related changes in expanded clonotypes. A strong correlation was found between observed TCR beta diversity and the percentage of naive T cells measured by flow cytometry.

Library preparation used 5' RACE. Sequenced on an Illumina HiSeq 2500. A second about 7 to 11 cycle PCR used a sample-barcoded 5' primer and a J-beta primer mix. Each TCR beta cDNA molecule received a unique molecular identifier from a template-switch 5' adaptor carrying 12 random nucleotides. Each sample yielded at least 2.5 million CDR3-containing paired-end reads. All of the RNA was converted into first-strand cDNA using the Mint cDNA synthesis kit, with a TRBC-specific oligonucleotide serving as the primer. Following uracil-DNA glycosylase treatment, all cDNA underwent a first 18-cycle PCR with the universal primers M1SS and BC2_uni_R. On the study's bioinformatics: Each sample was normalized by randomly selecting 1 million high-quality reads, each carrying a distinct molecular identifier. Instead of being binned into consensus sequences, reads that shared molecular identifiers were thrown out. CDR3 identification, clonotype clustering and error correction used MiTCR with a Q25 quality threshold and the strictest error-elimination algorithm. A nonparametric unseen species model with Euler transformation was used to estimate a lower bound on total TCR beta diversity. Starting from the raw public reads, TCRdb applied fastp trimming at Q25, assembled clones with MiXCR and retained in-frame beta chains. All rows with the same CDR3 protein become a single entry with the most common DNA and genes. These V and J calls derive from TCRdb rather than the authors' analysis. The table for this sample lists roughly 560,000 distinct CDR3 sequences; less than 25% of them were counted only once. Roughly 9% of the sample rests with the top ten.

V loses 1 base, J loses 2 bases, and the germline ends lie 12 bases apart. Reading from cysteine to phenylalanine, the CDR3 counts 15 amino acids. Only the CDR3 DNA is retained, 45 bases long and in frame from the first base. CDR1 and CDR2 are read off the germline V gene as SGHVS and FNYEAQ. Systemically healthy Caucasian individuals from Russia, around 38 in total and aged roughly 6 to 100 years, were included as donors. Each donor gave around 9.9 milliliters of peripheral blood, collected into EDTA-treated Vacutainer tubes. PBMCs were isolated by Ficoll-Paque density-gradient centrifugation, with at least 6 million obtained per sample. Total RNA, at least 5 micrograms per sample, was extracted from PBMCs with Trizol reagent. Naive CD45RAhigh/CD27high T cell percentages were measured by flow cytometry on a PBMC aliquot from every donor. Regarding this clonotype: What this receptor recognizes is not known. No per-base quality is available; no much larger clone lies one base away.

This sample was shared with a second study, whose subject was T cells of mothers and their children. That second report states: Nine systemically healthy Caucasian individuals, comprising three mothers and their six children, were included as donors. cDNA synthesis used all of the extracted RNA, with approximately 1.4 ug of RNA in each 15 ul reaction. Sample barcodes and 2-4 random nucleotides were added via the M1S primer in the second PCR. More than 8 million TCR beta CDR3 reads were obtained from each mother, and about 3 million reads were obtained from each child. In both related and unrelated pairs, thymic selection shapes the output of TCR recombination in a similar way, with inherited differences having only a minor effect. Normalized repertoire overlap was always slightly but never significantly higher in related than unrelated mother-child pairs. No persistent microchimeric T cell clones were found, with a detection sensitivity of around 100 clones per million clonotypes. Deep NGS was used in the study to compare the TCR beta repertoires of mothers and children and to look for features that separate related mother-child pairs from unrelated individuals. Mothers averaged about 40 +/- 4 years of age and children averaged approximately 11 +/- 4 years. After adapter ligation was performed with NEBNext reagents, the libraries were sequenced on an Illumina HiSeq 2000 with 100+100 nt paired-end reads. To prevent cross-contamination, the mother and child libraries were prepared a month apart and were sequenced in separate runs. Between roughly 500,000 and 2,000,000 distinct TCR beta clonotypes were identified per donor. Naive TCR beta clonotypes were estimated from low-frequency clonotypes matched to each donor's FACS-determined naive share, without sorting.

Sample: blood. The TCR sequence derives from a boy younger than 18 in good health. Recombination connected TRBV7-6 to TRBJ2-7; no D gene is confidently identified. The nucleotides read TGTGCCAGCAGCTTAGAGGTCGGCCTAACCTACGAGCAGTACTTC. This is translated as CASSLEVGLTYEQYF. Joined to the reference TRBV7-6 and TRBJ2-7 proteins, this CDR3 gives the full variable domain: GAGVSQSPRYKVTKRGQDVALRCDPISGHVSLYWYRQALGQGPEFLTYFNYEAQQDKSGLPNDRFSAERPEGSISTLTIQRTEQRDSAMYRCASSLEVGLTYEQYFGPGTRLTVT.